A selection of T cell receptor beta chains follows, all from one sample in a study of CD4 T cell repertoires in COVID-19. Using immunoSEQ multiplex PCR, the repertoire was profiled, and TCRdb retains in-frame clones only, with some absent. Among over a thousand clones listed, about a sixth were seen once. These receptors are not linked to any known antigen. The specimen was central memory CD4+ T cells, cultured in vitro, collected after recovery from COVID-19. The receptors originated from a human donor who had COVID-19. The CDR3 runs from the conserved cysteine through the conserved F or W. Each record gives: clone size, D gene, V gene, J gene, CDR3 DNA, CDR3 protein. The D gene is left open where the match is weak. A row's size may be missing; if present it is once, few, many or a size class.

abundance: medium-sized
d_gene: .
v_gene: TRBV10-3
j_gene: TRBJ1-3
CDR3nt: TGTGCCATCAGTGATCTTGGGCAGTCCTCTGGAAACACCATATATTTT
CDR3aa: CAISDLGQSSGNTIYF

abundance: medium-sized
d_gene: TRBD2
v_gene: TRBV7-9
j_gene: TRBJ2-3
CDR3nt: TGTGCCAGCAGTGGGGAGGGAAGCACAGATACGCAGTATTTT
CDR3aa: CASSGEGSTDTQYF

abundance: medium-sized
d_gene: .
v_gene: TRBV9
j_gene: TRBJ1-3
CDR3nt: TGTGCCAGCAGCGTAGGAGGGGCCCAGGCTGGAAACACCATATATTTT
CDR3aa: CASSVGGAQAGNTIYF

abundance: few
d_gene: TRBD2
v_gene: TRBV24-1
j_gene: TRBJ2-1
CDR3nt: TGTGCCACCAGTGACTCGACTAGCGCCCGAGGACTGTCCTACAATGAGCAGTTCTTC
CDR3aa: CATSDSTSARGLSYNEQFF

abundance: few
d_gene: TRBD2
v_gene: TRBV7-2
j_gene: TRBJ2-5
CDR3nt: TGTGCCAGCAGCCCAAATCCCCCAGCGGGGAGTAGCCCAGAGACCCAGTACTTC
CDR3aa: CASSPNPPAGSSPETQYF

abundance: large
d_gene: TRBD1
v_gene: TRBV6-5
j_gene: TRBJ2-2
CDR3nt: TGTGCCAGCAGGACAGGGTTGGTCGGGGAGCTGTTTTTT
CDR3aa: CASRTGLVGELFF

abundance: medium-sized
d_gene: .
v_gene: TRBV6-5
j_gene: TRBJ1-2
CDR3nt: TGTGCCAGCAGACGCACCGGGGACTATGGCTACACCTTC
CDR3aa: CASRRTGDYGYTF

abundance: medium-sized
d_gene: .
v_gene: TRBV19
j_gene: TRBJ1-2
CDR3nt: TGTGCCAGTAGCCCGACAGTTTACTATGGCTACACCTTC
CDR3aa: CASSPTVYYGYTF

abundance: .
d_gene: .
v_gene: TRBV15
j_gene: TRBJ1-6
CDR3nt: TGTGCCACCAGCAGAGACGGGAGGGGCATCACCTATAATTCACCCCTCCACTTT
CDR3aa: CATSRDGRGITYNSPLHF

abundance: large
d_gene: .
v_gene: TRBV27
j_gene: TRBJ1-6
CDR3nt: TGTGCCAGCAGTAGAGGACTAATCGGGAATTCACCCCTCCACTTT
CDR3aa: CASSRGLIGNSPLHF

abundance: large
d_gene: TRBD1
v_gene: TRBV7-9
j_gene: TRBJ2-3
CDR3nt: TGTGCCAGCACCGGACAGGGAAGCACAGATACGCAGTATTTT
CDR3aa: CASTGQGSTDTQYF

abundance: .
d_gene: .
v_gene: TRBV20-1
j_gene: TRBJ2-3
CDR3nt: TGCAGTGCTAACCAGGGAGCTACGCAGTATTTT
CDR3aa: CSANQGATQYF

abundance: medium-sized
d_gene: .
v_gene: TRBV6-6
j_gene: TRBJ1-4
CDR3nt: TGTGCCAGCAGTTACTCAGAACGAGGTGAAAAACTGTTTTTT
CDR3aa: CASSYSERGEKLFF

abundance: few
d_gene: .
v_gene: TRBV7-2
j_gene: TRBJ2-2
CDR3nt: TGTGCCAGCAGCTTTCCGAACACCGGGGAGCTGTTTTTT
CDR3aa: CASSFPNTGELFF

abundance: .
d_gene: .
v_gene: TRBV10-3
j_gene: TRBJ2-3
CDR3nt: TGTGCCATCAGTGATGAGGGGCGAGCAGATACGCAGTATTTT
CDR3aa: CAISDEGRADTQYF

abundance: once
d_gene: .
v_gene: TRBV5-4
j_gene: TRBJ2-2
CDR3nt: TGTGCCAGCAGCCCCCCGGCGGGGAGGAACACCGGGGAGCTGTTTTTT
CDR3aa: CASSPPAGRNTGELFF

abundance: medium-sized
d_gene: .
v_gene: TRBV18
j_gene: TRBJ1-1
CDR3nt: TGTGCCAGCTCACCAGGGACACCGCCTAACACTGAAGCTTTCTTT
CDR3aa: CASSPGTPPNTEAFF

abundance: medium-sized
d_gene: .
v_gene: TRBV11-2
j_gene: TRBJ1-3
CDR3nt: TGTGCCAGCAGCTTGAGCATATCTGGAAACACCATATATTTT
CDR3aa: CASSLSISGNTIYF

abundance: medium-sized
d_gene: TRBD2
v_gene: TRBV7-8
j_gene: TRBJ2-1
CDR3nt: TGTGCCAGCAGCCCGGGACTAGCGGGAGTCAATGAGCAGTTCTTC
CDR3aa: CASSPGLAGVNEQFF

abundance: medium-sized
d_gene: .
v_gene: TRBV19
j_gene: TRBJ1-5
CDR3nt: TGTGCCAGTGCCGACAGGTTCAATCAGCCCCAGCATTTT
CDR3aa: CASADRFNQPQHF

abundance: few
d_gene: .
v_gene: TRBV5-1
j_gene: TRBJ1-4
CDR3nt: TGCGCCAGCAGGCCCCAGGGCCTAACTAATGAAAAACTGTTTTTT
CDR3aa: CASRPQGLTNEKLFF

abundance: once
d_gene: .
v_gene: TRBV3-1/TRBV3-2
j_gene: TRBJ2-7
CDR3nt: TGTGCCAGCAGCCAAGATTCCATCGGGGACGGGGACGAGCAGTACTTC
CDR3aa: CASSQDSIGDGDEQYF

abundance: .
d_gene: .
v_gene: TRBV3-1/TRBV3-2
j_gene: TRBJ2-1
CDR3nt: TGTGCCAGCAGCTCTTGCTTTCCCATTTCTTCCGACAATGAGCAGTTCTTC
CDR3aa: CASSSCFPISSDNEQFF

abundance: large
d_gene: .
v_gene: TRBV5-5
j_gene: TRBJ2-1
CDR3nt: TGTGCCAGCAGCCCTTTTACAGACTCCTACAATGAGCAGTTCTTC
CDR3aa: CASSPFTDSYNEQFF

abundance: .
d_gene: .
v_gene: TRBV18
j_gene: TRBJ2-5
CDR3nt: TGTGCCAGCTCCGGGACACTCCGGGAGACCCAGTACTTC
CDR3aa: CASSGTLRETQYF

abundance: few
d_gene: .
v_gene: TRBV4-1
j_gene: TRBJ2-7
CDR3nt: TGCGCCAGCAGCCACCGGGAATTAATGGGGGGCAGAAACTACGAGCAGTACTTC
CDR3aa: CASSHRELMGGRNYEQYF

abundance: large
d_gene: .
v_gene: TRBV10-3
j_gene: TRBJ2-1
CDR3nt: TGTGCCATCAGTGGTGACAGCTTTTACAATGAGCAGTTCTTC
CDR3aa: CAISGDSFYNEQFF

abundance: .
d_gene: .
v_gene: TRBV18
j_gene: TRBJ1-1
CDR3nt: TGTGCCAGCTCACCTGGGGACGTAAGGGACACTGAAGCTTTCTTT
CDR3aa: CASSPGDVRDTEAFF

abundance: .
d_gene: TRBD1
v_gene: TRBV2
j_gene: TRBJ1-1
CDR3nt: TGTGCCAGCATTGATCAACAGGGGATGAACACTGAAGCTTTCTTT
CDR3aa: CASIDQQGMNTEAFF

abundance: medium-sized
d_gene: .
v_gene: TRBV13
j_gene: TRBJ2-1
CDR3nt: TGTGCCAGCAGCTTAGATGGGGGGGAGCAGTTCTTC
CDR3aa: CASSLDGGEQFF

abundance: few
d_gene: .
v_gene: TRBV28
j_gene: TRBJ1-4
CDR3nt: TGTGCCAGCAGACCTGCGGGGGAGTGGACTAATGAAAAACTGTTTTTT
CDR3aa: CASRPAGEWTNEKLFF

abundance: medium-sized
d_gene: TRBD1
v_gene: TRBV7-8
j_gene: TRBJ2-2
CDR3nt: TGTGCCAGCAGCAAGACAGGGGGCCTCGCCGGGGAGCTGTTTTTT
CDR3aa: CASSKTGGLAGELFF

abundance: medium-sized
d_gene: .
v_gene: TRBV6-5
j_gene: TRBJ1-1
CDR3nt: TGTGCCAGCAGTTTGCGTCGGGTGGGGGGCACTGAAGCTTTCTTT
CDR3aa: CASSLRRVGGTEAFF

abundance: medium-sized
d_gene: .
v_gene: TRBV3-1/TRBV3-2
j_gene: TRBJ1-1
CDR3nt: TGTGCCAGCAGCCAAGATTTTCTGGCGGAGAACACTGAAGCTTTCTTT
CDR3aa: CASSQDFLAENTEAFF

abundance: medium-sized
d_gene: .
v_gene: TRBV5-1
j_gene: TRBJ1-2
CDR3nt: TGCGCCAGCAGCTTTGAGGCTCCTGGTGGCTACACCTTC
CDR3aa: CASSFEAPGGYTF

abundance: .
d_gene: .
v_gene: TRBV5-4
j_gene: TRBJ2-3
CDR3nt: TGTGCCAGCAGCTCAAGGGACGCGGATTATACGCAGTATTTT
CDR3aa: CASSSRDADYTQYF

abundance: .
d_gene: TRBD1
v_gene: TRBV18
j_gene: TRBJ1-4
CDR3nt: TGTGCCAGCTCACCAGGGACAGGGAGGTTGGAAAAACTGTTTTTT
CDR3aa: CASSPGTGRLEKLFF

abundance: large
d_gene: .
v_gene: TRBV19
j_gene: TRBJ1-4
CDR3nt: TGTGCCAGTAGTTCTTTGGACATTAGAGAAAAACTGTTTTTT
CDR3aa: CASSSLDIREKLFF

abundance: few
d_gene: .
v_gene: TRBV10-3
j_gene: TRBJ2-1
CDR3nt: TGTGCCATCACTTCCTCCGACGATGAGCAGTTCTTC
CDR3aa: CAITSSDDEQFF